This entry is about one TCR beta chain. The method was immunoSEQ multiplex PCR; TCRdb's version includes in-frame clones alone and lacks a portion of them. The sample contains 95,000 to 110,000 clones, 75% to 85% of which appear only once. Per germline, CDR1 SGHNT and CDR2 YENEEA. CDR3 length: 16 amino acids. Trimming pared 1 base from V and 7 bases from J, leaving 16 bases between. This entry comes from a study of glioma-infiltrating T cells after dendritic cell vaccination. The chain combines TRBV11-3 with TRBJ2-2, with D perhaps TRBD2 (6 bases). The sample consisted of blood, taken before dendritic cell vaccination. The source is a human donor with glioblastoma. The CDR3 sequence is CASSLVGGNSGGELFF. CDR3 bases: TGTGCCAGCAGCTTAGTTGGAGGGAACTCTGGCGGGGAGCTGTTTTTT.